This T cell receptor beta chain was sequenced for a study of cytomegalovirus exposure and HLA in healthy donors. Whole-study results and caveats: In vitro work confirmed that a few CMV-associated chains recognize CMV antigens. Researchers reportedly found TCR beta sequences accurately predicted most subjects' HLA-A and HLA-B alleles.

This clone was seen more than once but under ten times. Its antigen is still unknown. Researchers ran the PCR with 60 Vbeta and 13 Jbeta primers. TCRdb's copy holds only in-frame clones and misses some; the assay was immunoSEQ multiplex PCR. Of tens of thousands of clones listed, approximately 78% are singletons. V lost 0 bases and J lost 6, with 6 bases in between. From germline, CDR1 is SGHAT and CDR2 FQNNGV. CDR3 length: 13 residues. Sequencing was carried out using PBMCs. The clonotype originates from a male donor in good health and CMV-seropositive. The chain couples TRBV11-2 to TRBJ1-5, with D unclear. This CDR3 reads CASSLDRGQPQHF. The CDR3 DNA follows: TGTGCCAGCAGCTTAGATCGAGGTCAGCCCCAGCATTTT.